The entry below describes one TCR beta chain. This entry comes from a study of T cells expressing NK-cell markers. The CDR3 is 15 residues long. TCRdb re-called the 5' RACE reads and gives one entry per CDR3 protein, without DNA. The table lists under 500,000 distinct CDR3 sequences. The specimen sequenced was blood T cells: a sorted CD56 or NKG2C T cell subset, CD4+ or CD8+ T cells, or bulk PBMC T cells (not recorded which). This sequence originates from a woman aged 18 to 75 in good health. The V gene is TRBV12-3 or TRBV12-4, the J gene TRBJ2-1; the D gene TCRdb calls, TRBD2, cannot be checked with no DNA. CDR3 in amino acids: CASSALAGMYNEQFF.